The 7 T cell receptor beta chains in this list originate from one sample, sequenced in a study of identical twins. MiXCR, applied by TCRdb to the 5' RACE reads, yields one record per CDR3 protein. This table has some 560,000 distinct CDR3 sequences, 9.6% appearing once. This sample was shared with a second study, whose subject was yellow fever vaccine responses in identical twins.

Specimen: PBMCs. Receptors were obtained from a woman younger than 30 in good health.

This clonotype was observed a handful of times. This rearrangement joins TRBV5-1 to TRBJ1-2, with TRBD1 as a possible D gene (5 bases). The length of the CDR3 is 15 residues. V was trimmed by 4 bases and J by 1 base, leaving 14 bases between them. CDR1 SGHRS and CDR2 YFSETQ come from the germline V gene. The CDR3 reads CASSPGTDNNYGYTF. The CDR3 DNA reads TGCGCCAGCAGCCCTGGGACCGATAATAACTATGGCTACACCTTC.

The chain couples TRBV12-3 or TRBV12-4 to TRBJ1-4; possible D gene TRBD1, 6 bases. V was clipped by 8 bases and J by 5 bases, with 18 bases between them. The CDR3 loop spans 15 amino acids. CDR3 sequence: CASYRSGALNEKLFF. The CDR3 DNA reads TGTGCCAGCTACCGCTCGGGGGCCTTAAATGAAAAACTGTTTTTT.

This clonotype was seen a handful of times. In DNA form, the CDR3 reads TGCAGCGTTGAAGATATAAACACCTACGAGCAGTACTTC. It yields the protein CSVEDINTYEQYF. This chain joins TRBV29-1 and TRBJ2-7; D is unclear. V gave up 0 bases and J gave up 2 bases, with 8 bases separating them. The CDR3 length is 13 residues. The germline V gene has CDR1 SQVTM and CDR2 ANQGSEA.

This clonotype was recorded at least ten times. The chain uses TRBV7-2 and TRBJ2-3, with D perhaps TRBD2 (6 bases). Germline loops: CDR1 SGHTA, CDR2 FQGNSA. Deletions cut 5 bases from V and 0 bases from J, with 12 bases between. This CDR3 spans 15 amino acids. This CDR3 is CASSLSGSSTDTQYF. The CDR3 DNA reads TGTGCCAGCAGCCTAAGCGGGTCCAGCACAGATACGCAGTATTTT.

The table lists this clonotype with many counts. The J gene is TRBJ1-1, the V gene TRBV7-2; D ambiguous. Deletions cut 5 bases from V and 6 bases from J, with 10 bases between. Per the germline V gene, CDR1 is SGHTA and CDR2 is FQGNSA. The CDR3 totals 12 residues. The CDR3 bases are TGTGCCAGCAGCCATCCGCGGTCTGAAGCTTTCTTT. Translated: CASSHPRSEAFF.

The chain joins TRBV20-1 to TRBJ2-7; 8 bases fit TRBD1. Trimming took 2 bases from V and 3 from J; bases not matched to a gene: 12. Germline CDR1 and CDR2: DFQATT and SNEGSKA (reference sequence). This CDR3 region has 16 residues. The CDR3 region has the DNA TGCAGTGCTAGATCCGGACAGGGAAACCGCCTCTACGAGCAGTACTTC. This codes for CSARSGQGNRLYEQYF.

This chain links TRBV12-3 or TRBV12-4 with TRBJ2-7; 10 positions agree with TRBD2. CDR3 length equals 17 residues. Trimming removed 1 base from V and 3 bases from J; junction bases left unmatched: 9. The CDR3 DNA is TGTGCCAGCAGTTTAGGCTCCCTAGCGGGGGTGGGCTACGAGCAGTACTTC. Protein sequence: CASSLGSLAGVGYEQYF.